This record covers a single T cell receptor beta chain. Its antigen has not been determined. Within one base of it there is no much larger clone, and no base qualities were kept. The CDR3 runs 14 residues from the cysteine to the phenylalanine. Just the 42-base CDR3 DNA is kept, in frame starting at base 1. The germline V gene yields SGHTA for CDR1 and FQGNSA for CDR2. Trimming removed 4 bases from V and 9 bases from J, leaving 15 bases between the germline ends. Per the publication, the treatment or condition label means: in vitro stimulation with specific CMV peptide epitopes to enrich CMV-specific T cells. This sample was taken from a study of T cell repertoires in cytomegalovirus infection (dated by TCRdb to between 2018 and 2021). For the study in its entirety: Alongside well-studied HLA-B-restricted epitopes, the peptide stimulations were aimed at recently identified HLA-C-restricted CMV epitopes, whose presentation resists viral immunomodulation. Donor HLA type was relevant to the analysis, as public TCR beta signatures indicated carriage of CMV infection together with the matching HLA type.

The reads were generated on an Illumina HiSeq 1500. TCRdb reran the public reads through fastp at Q25 and MiXCR, keeping productive beta chains. Every entry covers one CDR3 protein and lists the most common genes and DNA from its rows. The table for this sample lists 640,000 or so distinct CDR3 sequences; around 32% of them were counted only once. The ten top clones hold approximately 18% of the sample. What the research found in general, with its limitations: Cumulative frequency of public TCR beta family members discriminated carriers of CMV infection plus the relevant HLA type in this cohort and an independent roughly 330-donor cohort. The ex vivo response was dominated by HLA-C-restricted CMV-specific TCR beta clonotypes, which also provided the single most frequent clonotype in two of eight donors.

Sequencing used cultured PBMCs, obtained from culture after CMV antigen stimulation. The rearrangement joined TRBV7-2 to TRBJ1-4, with TRBD1 as a weak D call on 6 bases. This clonotype originated in a human donor in good health (CMV status not recorded). Some clones in this sample may be carry-over from other donors' samples. The DNA sequence is TGTGCCAGCAGCTCCGTTGGGGGCGCGAAAAAACTGTTTTTT. Its protein product is CASSSVGGAKKLFF. Here the CDR3 is joined to the reference TRBV7-2 and TRBJ1-4 genes, and the full variable domain is: GAGVSQSPSNKVTEKGKDVELRCDPISGHTALYWYRQSLGQGLEFLIYFQGNSAPDKSGLPSDRFSAERTGGSVSTLTIQRTQQEDSAVYLCASSSVGGAKKLFFGSGTQLSVL.